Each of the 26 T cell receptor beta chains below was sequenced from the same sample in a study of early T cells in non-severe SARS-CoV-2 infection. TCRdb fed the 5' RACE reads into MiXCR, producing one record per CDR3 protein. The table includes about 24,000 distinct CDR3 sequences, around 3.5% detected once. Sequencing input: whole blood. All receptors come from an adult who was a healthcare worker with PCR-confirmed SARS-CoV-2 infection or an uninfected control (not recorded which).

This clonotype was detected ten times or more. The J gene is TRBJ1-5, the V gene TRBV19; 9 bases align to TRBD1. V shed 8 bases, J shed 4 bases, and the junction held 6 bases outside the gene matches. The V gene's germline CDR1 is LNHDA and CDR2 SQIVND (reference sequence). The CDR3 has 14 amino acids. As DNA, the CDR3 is TGTGCCAGTGGGAGACAGGGGGGAAATCAGCCCCAGCATTTT. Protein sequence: CASGRQGGNQPQHF.

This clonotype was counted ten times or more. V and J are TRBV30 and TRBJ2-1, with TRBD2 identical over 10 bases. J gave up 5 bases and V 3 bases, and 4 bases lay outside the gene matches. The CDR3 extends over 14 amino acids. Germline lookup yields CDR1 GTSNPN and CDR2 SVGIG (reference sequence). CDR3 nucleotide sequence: TGTGCCTGGAGCACTAGCGGGATTAACAATGAGCAGTTCTTC. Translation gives CAWSTSGINNEQFF.

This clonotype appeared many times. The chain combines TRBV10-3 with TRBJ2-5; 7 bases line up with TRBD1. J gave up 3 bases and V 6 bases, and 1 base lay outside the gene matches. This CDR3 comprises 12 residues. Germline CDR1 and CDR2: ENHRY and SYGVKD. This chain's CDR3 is CAISQGEETQYF. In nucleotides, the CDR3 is TGTGCCATCAGCCAGGGGGAAGAGACCCAGTACTTC.

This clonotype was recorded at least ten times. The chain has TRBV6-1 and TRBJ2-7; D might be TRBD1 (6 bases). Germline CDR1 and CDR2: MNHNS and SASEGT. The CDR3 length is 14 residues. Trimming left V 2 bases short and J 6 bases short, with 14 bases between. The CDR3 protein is CASSERTVGGEQYF. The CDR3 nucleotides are TGTGCCAGCAGTGAAAGGACAGTAGGAGGCGAGCAGTACTTC.

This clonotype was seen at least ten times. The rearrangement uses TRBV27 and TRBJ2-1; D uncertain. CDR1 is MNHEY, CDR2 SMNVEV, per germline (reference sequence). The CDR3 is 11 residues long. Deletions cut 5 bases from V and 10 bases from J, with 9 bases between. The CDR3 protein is CASSLTGEQFF. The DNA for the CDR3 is TGTGCCAGCAGTCTGACGGGCGAGCAGTTCTTC.

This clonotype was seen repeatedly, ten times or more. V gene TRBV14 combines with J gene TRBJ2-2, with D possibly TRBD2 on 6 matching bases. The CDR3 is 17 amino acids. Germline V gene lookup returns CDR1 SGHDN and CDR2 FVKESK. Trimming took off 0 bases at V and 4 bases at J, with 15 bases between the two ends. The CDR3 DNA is TGTGCCAGCAGCCAAGATCACCTGGCGGGAACCACCGGGGAGCTGTTTTTT. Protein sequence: CASSQDHLAGTTGELFF.

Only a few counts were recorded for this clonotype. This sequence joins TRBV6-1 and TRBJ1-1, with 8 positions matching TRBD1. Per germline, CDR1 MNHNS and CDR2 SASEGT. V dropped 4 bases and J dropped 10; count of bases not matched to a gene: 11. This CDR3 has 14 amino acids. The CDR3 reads CASSGRGRLMRAFF. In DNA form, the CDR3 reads TGTGCCAGCAGTGGCAGGGGGCGGCTCATGAGAGCTTTCTTT.

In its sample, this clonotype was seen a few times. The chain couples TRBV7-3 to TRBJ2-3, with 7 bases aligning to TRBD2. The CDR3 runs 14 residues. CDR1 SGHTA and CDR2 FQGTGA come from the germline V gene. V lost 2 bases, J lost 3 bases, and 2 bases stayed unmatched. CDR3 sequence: CASSLGLVTDTQYF. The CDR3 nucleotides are TGTGCCAGCAGCTTAGGACTAGTGACAGATACGCAGTATTTT. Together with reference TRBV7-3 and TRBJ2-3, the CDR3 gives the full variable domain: GAGVSQTPSNKVTEKGKYVELRCDPISGHTALYWYRQSLGQGPEFLIYFQGTGAADDSGLPNDRFFAVRPEGSVSTLKIQRTERGDSAVYLCASSLGLVTDTQYFGPGTRLTVL.

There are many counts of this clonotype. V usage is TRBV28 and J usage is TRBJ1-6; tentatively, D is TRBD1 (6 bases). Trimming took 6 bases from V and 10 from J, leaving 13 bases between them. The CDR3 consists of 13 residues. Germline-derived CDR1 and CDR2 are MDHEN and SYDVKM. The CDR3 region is CASRPRGLSPLHF. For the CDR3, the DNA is TGTGCCAGCAGGCCGCGGGGGCTGTCACCCCTCCACTTT.

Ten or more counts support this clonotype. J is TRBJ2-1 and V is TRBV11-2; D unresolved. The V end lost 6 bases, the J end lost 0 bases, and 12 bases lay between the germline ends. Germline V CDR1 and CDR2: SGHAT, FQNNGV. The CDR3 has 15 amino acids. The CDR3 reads CASRGMDSSYNEQFF. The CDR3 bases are TGTGCCAGCAGGGGGATGGATAGCTCCTACAATGAGCAGTTCTTC.

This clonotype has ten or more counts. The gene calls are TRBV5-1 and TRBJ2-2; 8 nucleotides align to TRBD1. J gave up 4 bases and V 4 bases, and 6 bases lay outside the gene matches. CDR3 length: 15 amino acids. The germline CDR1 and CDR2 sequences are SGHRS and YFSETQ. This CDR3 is CASSHGTGTTGELFF. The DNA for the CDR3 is TGCGCCAGCAGCCACGGGACAGGTACCACCGGGGAGCTGTTTTTT.

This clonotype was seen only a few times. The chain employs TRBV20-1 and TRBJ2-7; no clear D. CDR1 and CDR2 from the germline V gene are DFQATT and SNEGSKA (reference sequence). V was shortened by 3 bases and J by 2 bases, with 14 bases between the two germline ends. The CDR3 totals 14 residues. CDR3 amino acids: CSARPIRSPYEQYF. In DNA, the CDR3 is TGCAGTGCTAGGCCCATCAGGAGCCCCTACGAGCAGTACTTC.

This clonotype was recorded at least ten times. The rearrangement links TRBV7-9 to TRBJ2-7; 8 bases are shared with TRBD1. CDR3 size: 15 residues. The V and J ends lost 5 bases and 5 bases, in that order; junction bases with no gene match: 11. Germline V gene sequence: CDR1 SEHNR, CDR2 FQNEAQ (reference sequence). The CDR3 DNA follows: TGTGCCAGCAGCCGATGGGGATCGGACAGGGACGAGCAGTACTTC. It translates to CASSRWGSDRDEQYF.

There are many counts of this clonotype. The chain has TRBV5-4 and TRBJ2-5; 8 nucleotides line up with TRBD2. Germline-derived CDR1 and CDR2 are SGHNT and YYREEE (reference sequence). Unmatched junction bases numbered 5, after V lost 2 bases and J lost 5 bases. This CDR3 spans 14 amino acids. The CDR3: CASSFRTSTETQYF. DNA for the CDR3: TGTGCCAGCAGCTTTCGGACTAGCACGGAGACCCAGTACTTC. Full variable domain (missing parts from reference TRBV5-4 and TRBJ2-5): ETGVTQSPTHLIKTRGQQVTLRCSSQSGHNTVSWYQQALGQGPQFIFQYYREEENGRGNFPPRFSGLQFPNYSSELNVNALELDDSALYLCASSFRTSTETQYFGPGTRLLVL.

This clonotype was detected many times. For the CDR3, the DNA is TGTGCCAGCAGCCGACTAGCGGGGACCACAGATACGCAGTATTTT. Protein product: CASSRLAGTTDTQYF. The chain employs TRBV7-6 and TRBJ2-3, with 11 positions matching TRBD2. The junction had 3 bases not matched to a gene; V was cut back by 5 bases and J by 2 bases. Germline CDR1 reads SGHVS; CDR2 reads FNYEAQ. The CDR3 sequence is 15 residues long.

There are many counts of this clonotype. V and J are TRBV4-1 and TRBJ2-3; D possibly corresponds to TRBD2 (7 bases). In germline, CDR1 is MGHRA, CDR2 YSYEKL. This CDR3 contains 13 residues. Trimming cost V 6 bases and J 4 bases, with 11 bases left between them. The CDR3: CASRRGGADTQYF. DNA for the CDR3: TGCGCCAGCAGAAGAGGGGGGGCAGATACGCAGTATTTT.

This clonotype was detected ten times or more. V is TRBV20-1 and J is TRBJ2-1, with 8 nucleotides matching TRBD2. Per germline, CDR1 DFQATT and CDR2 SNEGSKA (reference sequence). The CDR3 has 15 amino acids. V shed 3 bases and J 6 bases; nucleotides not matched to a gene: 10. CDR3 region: CSASRRAGGLNEQFF. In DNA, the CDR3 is TGCAGTGCTAGCCGGCGGGCGGGAGGACTCAATGAGCAGTTCTTC.

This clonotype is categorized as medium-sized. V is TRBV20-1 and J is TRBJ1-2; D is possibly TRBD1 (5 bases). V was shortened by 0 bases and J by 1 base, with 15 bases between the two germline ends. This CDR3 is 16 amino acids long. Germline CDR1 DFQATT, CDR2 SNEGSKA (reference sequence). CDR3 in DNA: TGCAGTGCTAGAGACTTGGGTGGGGGACTTAACTATGGCTACACCTTC. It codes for CSARDLGGGLNYGYTF.

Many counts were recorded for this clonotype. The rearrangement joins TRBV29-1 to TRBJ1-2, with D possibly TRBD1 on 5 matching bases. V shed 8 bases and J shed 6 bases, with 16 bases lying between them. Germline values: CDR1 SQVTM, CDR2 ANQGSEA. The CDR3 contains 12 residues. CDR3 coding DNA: TGCAGCTTAGGACACCCTCTGGATGGCTACACCTTC. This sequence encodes CSLGHPLDGYTF.

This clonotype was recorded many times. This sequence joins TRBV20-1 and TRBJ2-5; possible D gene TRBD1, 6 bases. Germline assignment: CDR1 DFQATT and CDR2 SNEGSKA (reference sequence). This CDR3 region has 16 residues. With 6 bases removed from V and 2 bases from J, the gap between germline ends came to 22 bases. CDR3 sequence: CSAPRGRGRRQETQYF. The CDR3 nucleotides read TGCAGTGCCCCCAGGGGCAGGGGAAGGAGGCAAGAGACCCAGTACTTC.

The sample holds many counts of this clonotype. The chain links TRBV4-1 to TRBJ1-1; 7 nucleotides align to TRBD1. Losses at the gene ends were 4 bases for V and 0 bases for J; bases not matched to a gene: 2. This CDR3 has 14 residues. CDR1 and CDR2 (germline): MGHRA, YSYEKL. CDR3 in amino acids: CASSLDRLNTEAFF. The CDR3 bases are TGCGCCAGCAGCCTGGACAGGCTGAACACTGAAGCTTTCTTT.

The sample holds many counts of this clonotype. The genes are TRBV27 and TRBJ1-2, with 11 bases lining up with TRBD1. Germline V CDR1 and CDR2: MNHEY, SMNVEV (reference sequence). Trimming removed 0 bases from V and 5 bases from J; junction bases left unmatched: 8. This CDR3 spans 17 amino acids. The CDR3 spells CASSLSGGQGVWYGYTF. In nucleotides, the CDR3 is TGTGCCAGCAGTTTATCGGGGGGACAGGGGGTTTGGTATGGCTACACCTTC.

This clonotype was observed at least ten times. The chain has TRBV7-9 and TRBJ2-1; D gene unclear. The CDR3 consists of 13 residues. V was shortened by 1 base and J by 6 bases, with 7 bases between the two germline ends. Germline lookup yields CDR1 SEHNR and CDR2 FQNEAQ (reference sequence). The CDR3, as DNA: TGTGCCAGCAGCTTAGGGCCCCCCAATGAGCAGTTCTTC. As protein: CASSLGPPNEQFF.

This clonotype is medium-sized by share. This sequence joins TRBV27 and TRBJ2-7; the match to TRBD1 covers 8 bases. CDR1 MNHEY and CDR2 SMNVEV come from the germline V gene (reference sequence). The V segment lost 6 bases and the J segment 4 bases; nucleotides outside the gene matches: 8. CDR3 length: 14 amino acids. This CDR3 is CASSPGGDGYEQYF. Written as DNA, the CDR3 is TGTGCCAGCAGCCCAGGGGGCGATGGGTACGAGCAGTACTTC.

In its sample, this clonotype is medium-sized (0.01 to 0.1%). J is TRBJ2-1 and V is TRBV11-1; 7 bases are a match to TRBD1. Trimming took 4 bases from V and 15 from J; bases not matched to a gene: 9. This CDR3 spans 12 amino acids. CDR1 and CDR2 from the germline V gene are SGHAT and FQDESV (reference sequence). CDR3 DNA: TGTGCCAGCAGCTCAACAGGGGTGGAAGGGTTCTTC. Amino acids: CASSSTGVEGFF.

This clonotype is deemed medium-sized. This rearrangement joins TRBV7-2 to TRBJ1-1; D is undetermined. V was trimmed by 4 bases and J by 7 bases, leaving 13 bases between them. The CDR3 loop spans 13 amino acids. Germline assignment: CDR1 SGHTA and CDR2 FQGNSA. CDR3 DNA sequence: TGTGCCAGCAGCTATCCGCTACCTAATGAAGCTTTCTTT. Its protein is CASSYPLPNEAFF.